This entry concerns a single T cell receptor (beta chain). J lost 7 bases, V lost 4 bases, and 6 bases had no gene match. The germline CDR1 and CDR2 sequences are LGHDT and YNNKEL (reference sequence). This CDR3 comprises 13 residues. This entry is derived from a study of T cells in Graves' hyperthyroidism and ophthalmopathy. RNA transcripts served as the template for amplifying TCR beta CDR3 regions. The TCR CDR3 first-round RT-PCR relied on the HTBI primer set. In TCRdb, the multiplex PCR reads were re-called with MiXCR into one record per CDR3 protein. The top ten clones hold about 13% of a sample with over 400,000 distinct CDR3 sequences, about 15% of them seen once.

This receptor was identified in a man aged 18-30 years with Graves' ophthalmopathy. This sequence joins TRBV3-1 and TRBJ1-2; TRBD1 aligns across 7 bases. Sequenced: blood. This CDR3 reads CASSLRQGRGYTF. The CDR3 DNA reads TGTGCCAGCAGCCTTAGACAGGGCCGTGGCTACACCTTC.